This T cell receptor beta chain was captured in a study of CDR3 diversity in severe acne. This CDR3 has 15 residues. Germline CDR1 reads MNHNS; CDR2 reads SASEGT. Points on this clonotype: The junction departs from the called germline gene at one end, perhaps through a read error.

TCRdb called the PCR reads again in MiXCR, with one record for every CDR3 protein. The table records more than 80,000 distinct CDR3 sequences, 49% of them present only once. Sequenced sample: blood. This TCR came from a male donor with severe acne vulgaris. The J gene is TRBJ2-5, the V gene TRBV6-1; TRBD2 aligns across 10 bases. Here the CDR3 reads CASTKTSGRQGTQYF. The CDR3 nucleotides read TGTGCCAGCACCAAGACTAGCGGGCGCCAAGGGACCCAGTACTTC.